This T cell receptor (beta chain) was identified in a study of T cells after yellow fever vaccination. Study findings and constraints: When the response was secondary, it was weaker but reached its peak faster, day 5 versus 15. Subsequent booster samples again held most clones from primary vaccination (96% CD4, approximately 86% CD8). Overlap between CD4 and CD8 compartments was detected for a small share of clonotypes.

This CDR3 region has 13 residues. Germline assignment: CDR1 SGHRS and CDR2 YFSETQ. V lost 5 bases, J lost 7 bases, and 15 bases lay in between. 5'RACE template switching added a universal primer site and UMIs to TCR cDNA. MiXCR was run by TCRdb on the 5' RACE reads, yielding one entry per CDR3 protein. The sample consists of a few hundred thousand distinct CDR3 sequences, about a sixth of them appearing once. Turning to this clonotype: Its antigen is as yet unknown.

The sample consisted of PBMCs, taken about 5 days after the first yellow fever vaccination. The clonotype comes from a man in his late teens or twenties who received the YFV17D yellow fever vaccine. J is TRBJ1-1 and V is TRBV5-1; tentatively, D is TRBD1 (5 bases). In DNA form, the CDR3 reads TGCGCCAGCAGGGAGAACGAAAGGGGTGAAGCTTTCTTT. It codes for CASRENERGEAFF.